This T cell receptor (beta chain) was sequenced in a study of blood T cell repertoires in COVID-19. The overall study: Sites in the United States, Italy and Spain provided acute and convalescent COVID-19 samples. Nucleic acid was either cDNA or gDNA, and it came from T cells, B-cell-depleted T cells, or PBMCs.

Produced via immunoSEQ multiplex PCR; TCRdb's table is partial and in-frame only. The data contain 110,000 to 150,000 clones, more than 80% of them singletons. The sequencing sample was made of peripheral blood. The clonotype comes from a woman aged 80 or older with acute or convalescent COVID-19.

CDR3 in amino acids: CASSLLGRGGTEAFF. DNA for the CDR3: TGTGCCAGCAGCCTCCTGGGGAGGGGAGGAACTGAAGCTTTCTTT. The chain carries TRBV9 and TRBJ1-1, with D possibly matching TRBD1 (5 bases). The CDR3 spans 15 residues. Deletions cut 4 bases from V and 5 bases from J, with 18 bases between. CDR1 SGDLS and CDR2 YYNGEE come from the germline V gene.